The 20 T cell receptor beta chains in this list originate from one sample, sequenced in a study of patients and donors after allogeneic stem cell transplantation. Via MiXCR, TCRdb re-called the RT-PCR reads, giving one row per CDR3 protein. Of roughly 960,000 distinct CDR3 sequences in the sample, more than 15% were seen once. The source material was blood, either unsorted or a sorted T cell fraction (not recorded which). Every receptor here comes from a human donor who was either an allogeneic HSCT recipient or a stem cell or donor lymphocyte infusion donor (not recorded which). It is not recorded whose cells these are; they may come from a transplant donor.

The V and J genes are TRBV6-6 and TRBJ2-1, with D tentatively TRBD2 (6 bases). The CDR3 loop spans 13 amino acids. Germline values: CDR1 MNHNY, CDR2 SVGAGI (reference sequence). The V gene lost 5 bases and the J gene lost 6 bases, with 11 bases spanning the gap. CDR3 sequence: CASSRRGGNEQFF. DNA of the CDR3: TGTGCCAGCAGTCGCCGGGGAGGCAATGAGCAGTTCTTC.

This chain joins TRBV6-5 and TRBJ1-2, with D possibly matching TRBD1 (5 bases). Deletions cut 2 bases from V and 2 bases from J, with 15 bases between. The CDR3 length is 16 residues. Germline CDR1 reads MNHEY; CDR2 reads SVGAGI. CDR3 DNA sequence: TGTGCCAGCAGTTACGAAATCCAGGGAATCAACTATGGCTACACCTTC. It is translated as CASSYEIQGINYGYTF.

The chain is built from TRBV5-6 and TRBJ2-1, with D unresolved. Looked up from germline, CDR1 is SGHDT and CDR2 is YYEEEE. The V and J ends lost 2 bases and 7 bases respectively, with 13 bases between them. The CDR3 has 14 amino acids. The CDR3, as DNA: TGTGCCAGCAGCTTTAGGATTACTCAAAATGAGCAGTTCTTC. Translating gives CASSFRITQNEQFF.

The rearrangement uses TRBV4-2 and TRBJ2-1, with 7 nucleotides matching TRBD2. V was clipped by 4 bases and J by 5 bases; unmatched bases: 8. This CDR3 has 15 residues. Germline assignment: CDR1 LGHNA and CDR2 YNFKEQ. CDR3 protein: CASSRDGTIDNEQFF. The CDR3 DNA reads as TGTGCCAGCAGCCGGGACGGGACTATAGACAATGAGCAGTTCTTC.

The gene calls are TRBV6-2 or TRBV6-3 and TRBJ2-1; 10 bases are shared with TRBD2. Germline trimming cut 8 bases from V and 0 bases from J; bases unmatched to any gene: 10. CDR3 length: 17 amino acids. CDR1 and CDR2 from the germline V gene are MNHEY and SVGEGT. The chain's CDR3 is CASGRFSGRSSYNEQFF. The CDR3 DNA sequence: TGTGCCAGCGGGCGTTTTAGCGGGAGGAGCTCCTACAATGAGCAGTTCTTC.

This clonotype was detected only a few times. The V and J genes are TRBV6-2 or TRBV6-3 and TRBJ2-7; perhaps TRBD2 as D (6 bases). The CDR3 totals 14 residues. Germline-derived CDR1 and CDR2 are MNHEY and SVGEGT. V was pared by 6 bases and J by 3 bases, with 15 bases between. The CDR3 DNA sequence: TGTGCCAGCAGACTACCGGGACTCAACTACGAGCAGTACTTC. Encoded protein: CASRLPGLNYEQYF.

This clonotype was counted between two and nine times. This rearrangement joins TRBV9 to TRBJ1-6; D gene ambiguous. Trimming removed 0 bases at V and 10 bases at J, with 11 bases between. In germline, CDR1 is SGDLS, CDR2 YYNGEE. CDR3 length equals 14 residues. Here the CDR3 reads CASSVGSPWSPLHF. In nucleotides, the CDR3 is TGTGCCAGCAGCGTAGGGAGCCCTTGGTCACCCCTCCACTTT.

This clonotype has only a few counts. The chain combines TRBV29-1 with TRBJ1-2; D gene ambiguous. The germline CDR1 and CDR2 sequences are SQVTM and ANQGSEA. The V gene lost 3 bases and the J gene lost 0 bases, with 5 bases spanning the gap. This CDR3 has 12 amino acids. DNA of the CDR3: TGCAGCGTTGAGAGTTCTAACTATGGCTACACCTTC. Its protein is CSVESSNYGYTF.

This clonotype was seen a handful of times. The chain recombines TRBV12-3 or TRBV12-4 with TRBJ2-1; D unclear. This CDR3 has 17 amino acids. The V gene lost 0 bases and the J gene lost 0 bases, with 12 bases spanning the gap. The CDR3 DNA sequence: TGTGCCAGCAGTTTAGCGCTGGCCGGTAGCTCCTACAATGAGCAGTTCTTC. Protein product: CASSLALAGSSYNEQFF.

The rearrangement uses TRBV12-3 or TRBV12-4 and TRBJ2-2, with 9 bases lining up with TRBD1. The V gene end was trimmed by 5 bases and the J gene end by 3 bases; junction bases not matched to a gene: 7. The CDR3 has 16 amino acids. CDR3 DNA sequence: TGTGCCAGCAGTCAACCGGGACAGGGAGACACCGGGGAGCTGTTTTTT. Translating gives CASSQPGQGDTGELFF.

The V call is TRBV30, the J call TRBJ2-7, with 11 bases aligning to TRBD1. The germline V gene encodes CDR1 GTSNPN and CDR2 SVGIG (reference sequence). V shed 3 bases, J shed 3 bases, and the junction held 1 base outside the gene matches. The CDR3 runs to 13 residues. CDR3 nucleotides: TGTGCCTGGAGGGACAGGGGGCACTACGAGCAGTACTTC. Protein: CAWRDRGHYEQYF.

This clonotype has ten or more counts. This rearrangement joins TRBV4-3 to TRBJ2-3; 9 bases agree with TRBD1. The CDR3 totals 15 residues. Germline assignment: CDR1 LGHNA and CDR2 YSLEER. The V segment lost 3 bases and the J segment 3 bases; nucleotides outside the gene matches: 4. Here the CDR3 reads CASSQGTGSTDTQYF. The CDR3 DNA reads as TGCGCCAGCAGCCAGGGGACAGGGTCGACAGATACGCAGTATTTT.

This clonotype was detected a few times. The chain uses TRBV4-1 and TRBJ1-2; D unresolved. Trimming left V 4 bases short and J 5 bases short, with 20 bases between. Germline V gene lookup returns CDR1 MGHRA and CDR2 YSYEKL. The CDR3 consists of 16 residues. CDR3 in amino acids: CASSPNHDSSPYGYTF. The CDR3 bases are TGCGCCAGCAGCCCCAATCATGATAGCTCCCCATATGGCTACACCTTC.

This clonotype was seen many times. This chain connects TRBV24-1 to TRBJ2-1; D could derive from TRBD1 or TRBD2 (5 bases each). The germline V and J ends were trimmed by 4 bases and 0 bases, with 9 bases remaining between them. The germline gives CDR1 KGHDR, CDR2 SFDVKD. This CDR3 spans 15 amino acids. Here the CDR3 DNA reads TGTGCCACCAGTGAATCAGGGAGCTCCTACAATGAGCAGTTCTTC. It specifies CATSESGSSYNEQFF.

In its sample, this clonotype was seen a few times. One end of the junction varies from germline; a read error may be responsible. The chain carries TRBV5-6 and TRBJ1-1; D is ambiguous. The CDR3 runs 14 residues. The V gene's germline CDR1 is SGHDT and CDR2 YYEEEE. CDR3 nucleotides: TGTGCCAGCAGCTTGGTGCCTGGGAACGCTGAAGCTTTCTTT. Translating gives CASSLVPGNAEAFF.

This clonotype was detected only a few times. The chain recombines TRBV12-3 or TRBV12-4 with TRBJ2-7, with 8 bases lining up with TRBD1. V lost 6 bases and J lost 2; bases outside the gene matches: 6. The CDR3 is 14 amino acids. The CDR3 DNA sequence: TGTGCCAGCAGAAACAGGGGGGAGCCCTACGAGCAGTACTTC. It encodes CASRNRGEPYEQYF.

The rearrangement joins TRBV11-2 to TRBJ1-1; D unresolved. Germline V gives CDR1 SGHAT, CDR2 FQNNGV. This CDR3 has 14 amino acids. Trimming removed 4 bases from V and 2 bases from J, with 11 bases in between. The CDR3 DNA follows: TGTGCCAGCAGCTGGACGGGCAGAAACACTGAAGCTTTCTTT. Amino acid sequence: CASSWTGRNTEAFF.

The sample holds many counts of this clonotype. The chain recombines TRBV7-9 with TRBJ2-1, with D hard to call. CDR3 length: 14 amino acids. CDR1 and CDR2 from the germline V gene are SEHNR and FQNEAQ (reference sequence). V was trimmed by 1 base and J by 3 bases, leaving 7 bases between them. CDR3 in amino acids: CASSLEPRYNEQFF. The CDR3 bases are TGTGCCAGCAGCTTAGAACCGCGCTACAATGAGCAGTTCTTC. The full variable domain, with the rest looked up from reference TRBV7-9 and TRBJ2-1, is DTGVSQNPRHKITKRGQNVTFRCDPISEHNRLYWYRQTLGQGPEFLTYFQNEAQLEKSRLLSDRFSAERPKGSFSTLEIQRTEQGDSAMYLCASSLEPRYNEQFFGPGTRLTVL.

This clonotype was observed at least ten times. The chain is built from TRBV29-1 and TRBJ2-3; tentatively, D is TRBD1 (6 bases). This CDR3 spans 12 amino acids. The germline V gene has CDR1 SQVTM and CDR2 ANQGSEA. V lost 4 bases, J lost 6 bases, and 11 bases lay in between. The CDR3 reads CSVVAGVDTQYF. The CDR3 bases are TGCAGCGTTGTTGCAGGGGTGGATACGCAGTATTTT.

This chain uses TRBV7-6 with TRBJ2-1; possibly TRBD1 or TRBD2 for D (5 bases each). V was trimmed by 8 bases and J by 0 bases, leaving 17 bases between them. Per germline, CDR1 SGHVS and CDR2 FNYEAQ. CDR3 size: 16 residues. As DNA, the CDR3 is TGTGCCAGCGGAGCTAGAGGGACGAGCTCCTACAATGAGCAGTTCTTC. Translated: CASGARGTSSYNEQFF.